This T cell receptor (beta chain) comes out of a study of CD8 T cells in Susac syndrome. After extraction with the RNeasy kit, about 0.45 to 1 ug of the RNA was reverse transcribed using random hexamers. TCRdb fed the immunoSEQ multiplex PCR reads into MiXCR, producing one record per CDR3 protein. The sample has almost 450,000 distinct CDR3 sequences, 85% seen once. The CDR3 loop spans 18 amino acids. Germline V CDR1 and CDR2: LNHDA, SQIVND (reference sequence). As to this clonotype: One junction end does not reproduce the germline sequence, and a read error may be involved.

TEMRA cells were FACS-enriched, while CD8+ and CD4+ T cells were negatively isolated. The V and J genes are TRBV19 and TRBJ2-1, with 7 bases identical to TRBD1. The source of this sequence is a human donor with multiple sclerosis. Specimen: CD8+ T cells from PBMCs. CDR3 nucleotide sequence: TGTGCCAGTAGTATAGAAGGACAGGCACCGAGTTTGGGCAATGAGCAGCTCTTC. Residues: CASSIEGQAPSLGNEQLF.